This note documents a single T cell receptor (beta chain) sequence. Its antigen is unknown. Base qualities are not recorded, but no much larger clone differs from it by a single base. This sample stems from a study of control samples from healthy donors and cancer patients (dated by TCRdb to 2020 to 2022). At the junction V is shortened by 2 bases and J by 2 bases; bases outside the gene matches: 1. CDR1 and CDR2 are drawn from the germline V gene: SGHDT, YYEEEE. The CDR3 has 15 amino acids, counting the end cysteine and phenylalanine. Of all the DNA, just the CDR3 is kept, 45 bases in frame from base 1. Receptors were amplified or captured by the immunoSEQ multiplex PCR assay. What TCRdb holds here is the immuneACCESS table cut down to in-frame rearrangements. Part of the clones is not present; checked against another copy, under half of the missing clones reflect an unresolved V gene, and the others are unexplained. This sample is represented by about 51,000 clones; 80% of them were singletons. About 9.4% of the sample is in the top ten clones.

The sequence was collected from a man between 70 and 80 years old in good health. The chain is made from TRBV5-6 and TRBJ1-6; 7 bases in the junction line up with TRBD1. Sequencing used blood. The nucleotides read TGTGCCAGCAGCTTAGGGACAGCCTATAATTCACCCCTCCACTTT. Protein translation: CASSLGTAYNSPLHF.